Presented here are 17 T cell receptor beta chains from one specimen sequenced in a study of CD8 T cells in ankylosing spondylitis. A single record per CDR3 protein comes from TCRdb applying MiXCR to the 5' RACE reads. The sample holds about 150,000 distinct CDR3 sequences; roughly 31% are singletons and the top ten take approximately 6%. Sequences were obtained from synovial fluid, either unsorted or a sorted T cell fraction (not recorded which). The receptors were sampled from a male donor with ankylosing spondylitis.

This clonotype was seen a few times. This chain links TRBV29-1 with TRBJ2-1; TRBD2 matches at 8 bases. Trimming at V came to 8 bases and at J to 7 bases, leaving 4 bases not matched to a gene. Looked up from germline, CDR1 is SQVTM and CDR2 is ANQGSEA. The CDR3 extends over 11 amino acids. CDR3 DNA: TGCAGCCCGAAGCGGGAGAATGAGCAGTTCTTC. Translation: CSPKRENEQFF.

The chain carries TRBV7-3 and TRBJ2-1; the D gene is possibly TRBD2 (5 bases). The CDR3 consists of 14 residues. Per the germline V gene, CDR1 is SGHTA and CDR2 is FQGTGA. With 1 base removed from V and 14 bases from J, the gap between germline ends came to 18 bases. The DNA of the CDR3 is TGTGCCAGCAGCTTAAGGGCTAGCCTAAAGGAGAAGTTCTTC. It encodes CASSLRASLKEKFF.

The rearrangement links TRBV12-3 or TRBV12-4 to TRBJ2-7; D gene uncertain. CDR3 length: 12 amino acids. Trimming cost V 6 bases and J 4 bases, with 10 bases left between them. CDR3 loop: CASSIGVYEQYF. As DNA, the CDR3 is TGTGCCAGCAGCATCGGAGTTTACGAGCAGTACTTC.

This rearrangement joins TRBV4-1 to TRBJ1-6, with a weak D call TRBD1 (6 bases). With 6 bases removed from V and 7 bases from J, the gap between germline ends came to 13 bases. Germline V gene lookup returns CDR1 MGHRA and CDR2 YSYEKL. This CDR3 contains 14 residues. The DNA for the CDR3 is TGCGCCAGCAGAGAGGGGGGAGAAAATTCACCCCTCCACTTT. As protein: CASREGGENSPLHF.

This clonotype was seen a few times. V gene TRBV19 combines with J gene TRBJ2-7; TRBD1 agrees at 12 bases. This CDR3 is built from 15 residues. Unmatched junction bases numbered 5, after V lost 5 bases and J lost 3 bases. Germline V CDR1 and CDR2: LNHDA, SQIVND (reference sequence). The CDR3 loop is CASSRGTGGFYEQYF. The CDR3 DNA follows: TGTGCCAGTAGTCGAGGGACAGGGGGCTTCTACGAGCAGTACTTC.

This clonotype was recorded a few times. This chain connects TRBV10-3 to TRBJ2-7; 7 nucleotides line up with TRBD1. CDR1 and CDR2 from the germline V gene are ENHRY and SYGVKD. This CDR3 has 14 residues. J lost 0 bases, V lost 6 bases, and 5 bases had no gene match. The CDR3 sequence is CAISRTGSSYEQYF. In DNA, the CDR3 is TGTGCCATCAGCAGGACAGGAAGCTCCTACGAGCAGTACTTC.

This clonotype was counted once. The chain uses TRBV5-1 and TRBJ2-2; D tentatively fits TRBD1 or TRBD2 (6 bases each). The CDR3 spans 15 residues. CDR1 and CDR2 (germline): SGHRS, YFSETQ. The V end was cut by 1 base, the J end by 3 bases, with 10 bases between. The CDR3 DNA is TGCGCCAGCAGCTTGTCGGGGGCGGACACCGGGGAGCTGTTTTTT. The encoded protein is CASSLSGADTGELFF.

This clonotype was counted at least ten times. The rearrangement uses TRBV12-3 or TRBV12-4 and TRBJ1-1; D is uncertain. V was shortened by 3 bases and J by 1 base, with 12 bases between the two germline ends. The CDR3 length is 15 residues. As DNA, the CDR3 is TGTGCCAGCAGTTTCCAGCGCGGGAGGAACACTGAAGCTTTCTTT. Translation: CASSFQRGRNTEAFF.

This clonotype occurred a few times. The CDR3 sequence is CASRQTGDYEQYF. The CDR3, as DNA: TGTGCCAGCAGACAGACCGGGGACTACGAGCAGTACTTC. The chain uses TRBV28 and TRBJ2-7; maybe TRBD2 (5 bases). The CDR3 contains 13 residues. V lost 6 bases, J lost 3 bases, and 12 bases lay in between. Germline CDR1 reads MDHEN; CDR2 reads SYDVKM.

There are many counts of this clonotype. The chain recombines TRBV2 with TRBJ2-1; 8 nucleotides line up with TRBD2. The germline gives CDR1 SNHLY, CDR2 FYNNEI. There are 15 residues in the CDR3. J gave up 10 bases and V 11 bases, and 19 bases lay outside the gene matches. The CDR3 reads CASTRFAGGSGEQFF. The CDR3 region has the DNA TGTGCCTCGACCAGGTTCGCGGGGGGCTCCGGGGAGCAGTTCTTC.

The gene calls are TRBV12-3 or TRBV12-4 and TRBJ1-2, with D possibly TRBD1 on 5 matching bases. V gave up 5 bases and J gave up 4 bases, with 14 bases separating them. The CDR3 extends over 14 amino acids. The CDR3 sequence is CASSGTDHRYGYTF. The CDR3 nucleotides read TGTGCCAGCAGTGGGACGGATCACCGCTATGGCTACACCTTC.

This clonotype occurred a few times. The gene calls are TRBV30 and TRBJ2-1, with D unresolved. This CDR3 comprises 14 residues. V was pared by 2 bases and J by 7 bases, with 15 bases between. From germline, CDR1 is GTSNPN and CDR2 SVGIG (reference sequence). The CDR3 region is CAWSTLSGLNEQFF. Written as DNA, the CDR3 is TGTGCCTGGAGTACGTTGTCAGGCCTAAATGAGCAGTTCTTC.

In this sample, this clonotype turned up a few times. This chain uses TRBV19 with TRBJ1-1; 8 nucleotides align to TRBD1. The trim removed 3 bases at V and 5 bases at J, leaving 8 bases unmatched. Germline lookup yields CDR1 LNHDA and CDR2 SQIVND (reference sequence). The CDR3 extends over 15 amino acids. CDR3 in amino acids: CASSMDREVETEAFF. CDR3 DNA: TGTGCCAGTAGTATGGACAGGGAAGTCGAAACTGAAGCTTTCTTT.

The CDR3: CSVPTSGRNNEQFF. The CDR3 coding sequence is TGCAGTGTCCCAACTAGCGGGAGGAACAATGAGCAGTTCTTC. This rearrangement joins TRBV20-1 to TRBJ2-1, with 12 bases identical to TRBD2. This CDR3 contains 14 residues. From germline, CDR1 is DFQATT and CDR2 SNEGSKA (reference sequence). The V and J ends lost 7 bases and 5 bases, in that order; junction bases with no gene match: 6.

The V and J genes are TRBV28 and TRBJ1-2, with D possibly matching TRBD1 (6 bases). There are 14 residues in the CDR3. V dropped 4 bases and J dropped 4 bases, with 13 bases sitting between them. The germline V gene has CDR1 MDHEN and CDR2 SYDVKM. CDR3 DNA: TGTGCCAGCAGTTCCGCAGGGGCCCCCTATGGCTACACCTTC. It specifies CASSSAGAPYGYTF.

The sample holds a few counts of this clonotype. The chain employs TRBV20-1 and TRBJ2-7, with 8 nucleotides matching TRBD2. There are 14 residues in the CDR3. Trimming removed 5 bases from V and 4 bases from J; junction bases left unmatched: 10. Germline lookup yields CDR1 DFQATT and CDR2 SNEGSKA (reference sequence). The CDR3 protein is CSAPQPGGAYEQYF. In DNA, the CDR3 is TGCAGTGCTCCCCAGCCGGGAGGGGCATACGAGCAGTACTTC.

The chain couples TRBV5-6 to TRBJ1-1; D call uncertain. Germline CDR1 SGHDT, CDR2 YYEEEE. This CDR3 has 16 amino acids. V shed 4 bases and J shed 1 base, with 17 bases lying between them. The CDR3 loop reads CASSPRPPGRNTEAFF. CDR3 DNA sequence: TGTGCCAGCAGCCCGAGGCCGCCGGGGAGGAACACTGAAGCTTTCTTT.